This TCR beta chain was identified during a study of T cells after yellow fever vaccination. Germline V gene sequence: CDR1 GTSNPN, CDR2 SVGIG (reference sequence). The CDR3 covers 11 residues. V lost 0 bases to trimming and J lost 8 bases, with 5 bases between them. Study-wide results and limits: Contamination of FACS-sorted repertoires by abundant clonotypes from the bulk population could occur.

There are many counts of this clonotype. Its antigen is still unknown. TCRdb recomputed calls from the 5' RACE reads with MiXCR, one row per CDR3 protein. The sample includes around 100,000 distinct CDR3 sequences, 5.8% seen only once; the top ten take roughly 41%. The chain carries TRBV30 and TRBJ2-1; D is unresolved. This sequence originates from a young man who received the YFV17D yellow fever vaccine. The starting material was CD8+ T cells sorted from PBMCs, obtained 10 days after the yellow fever booster vaccination. The CDR3 DNA follows: TGTGCCTGGAGTGTATTGTATGAGCAGTTCTTC. Amino acids: CAWSVLYEQFF.